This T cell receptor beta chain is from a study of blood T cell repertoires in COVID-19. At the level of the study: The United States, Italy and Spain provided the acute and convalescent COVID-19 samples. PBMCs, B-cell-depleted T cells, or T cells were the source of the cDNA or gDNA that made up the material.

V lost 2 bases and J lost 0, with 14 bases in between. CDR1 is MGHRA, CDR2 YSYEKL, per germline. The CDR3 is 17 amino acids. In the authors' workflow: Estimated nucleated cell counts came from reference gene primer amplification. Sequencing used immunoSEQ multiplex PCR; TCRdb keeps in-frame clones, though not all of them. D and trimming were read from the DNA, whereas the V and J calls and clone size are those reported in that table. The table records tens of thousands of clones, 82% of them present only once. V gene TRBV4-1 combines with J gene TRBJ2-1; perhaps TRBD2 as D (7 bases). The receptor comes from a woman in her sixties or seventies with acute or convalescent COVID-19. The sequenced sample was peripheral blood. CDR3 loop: CASSQREGTPSYNEQFF. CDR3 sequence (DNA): TGCGCCAGCAGCCAAAGGGAGGGGACACCCTCCTACAATGAGCAGTTCTTC.